This passage covers 30 T cell receptor beta chains from one sample sequenced in a study of blood T cell repertoires in COVID-19. Here immunoSEQ multiplex PCR was the method, and the copy in TCRdb shows in-frame clones only, minus some. The sample records about 190,000 clones, roughly four fifths being singletons. Specimen: peripheral blood. The origin of the receptors is a middle-aged woman with acute or convalescent COVID-19.

J is TRBJ1-2 and V is TRBV19, with D unresolved. The CDR3 is 12 amino acids. Deletions cut 8 bases from V and 4 bases from J, with 11 bases between. CDR1 and CDR2 (germline): LNHDA, SQIVND (reference sequence). CDR3 loop: CASGWGGYGYTF. The CDR3 nucleotides are TGTGCCAGTGGCTGGGGAGGCTATGGCTACACCTTC.

This chain connects TRBV6-2 or TRBV6-3 to TRBJ2-7; perhaps TRBD1 as D (5 bases). Germline CDR1 reads MNHEY; CDR2 reads SVGEGT. Trimming took 6 bases from V and 0 from J, leaving 9 bases between them. This CDR3 has 13 amino acids. In DNA, the CDR3 is TGTGCCAGCAGCCGACAGAACTCCTACGAGCAGTACTTC. This translates into CASSRQNSYEQYF.

V is TRBV10-1 and J is TRBJ2-7, with D possibly matching TRBD1 (5 bases). The CDR3 is 16 amino acids. Germline CDR1 reads WNHNN; CDR2 reads SYGVQD (reference sequence). The V end lost 8 bases, the J end lost 3 bases, and 23 bases lay between the germline ends. CDR3 nucleotides: TGCGCCAGCCCCCTCAGCTCCCCAGGGATACTCTACGAGCAGTACTTC. It translates to CASPLSSPGILYEQYF.

CDR3 in DNA: TGTGCCAGCAGCCCTACAGGGGCGAACATTCAGTACTTC. Its protein is CASSPTGANIQYF. The V gene is TRBV11-3, the J gene TRBJ2-4; 7 nucleotides align to TRBD1. V was clipped by 5 bases and J by 7 bases; unmatched bases: 5. Per germline, CDR1 SGHNT and CDR2 YENEEA. The CDR3 totals 13 residues.

V gene TRBV5-5 combines with J gene TRBJ1-1; the match to TRBD1 covers 7 bases. Germline CDR1 is SGHKS and CDR2 is YYEKEE (reference sequence). CDR3 length: 16 amino acids. The V gene end was trimmed by 2 bases and the J gene end by 0 bases; junction bases not matched to a gene: 7. Here the CDR3 reads CASSFRGTAVNTEAFF. The CDR3 region has the DNA TGTGCCAGCAGCTTCCGCGGGACAGCTGTGAACACTGAAGCTTTCTTT.

This chain connects TRBV27 to TRBJ1-2; D is perhaps TRBD1 (6 bases). Germline assignment: CDR1 MNHEY and CDR2 SMNVEV (reference sequence). V lost 4 bases and J 2 bases, leaving 14 bases between the germline ends. CDR3 length: 15 residues. The DNA for the CDR3 is TGTGCCAGCAGTTCCACAGGGCAAAAGAACTATGGCTACACCTTC. Translation: CASSSTGQKNYGYTF.

CDR3 region: CASSLGRPSGEQYF. The CDR3 bases are TGTGCCAGCAGCTTAGGACGGCCCTCAGGGGAGCAGTACTTC. V gene TRBV13 combines with J gene TRBJ2-7; TRBD1 is a possible D gene (5 bases). The CDR3 is 14 residues long. V lost 0 bases and J 7 bases, leaving 13 bases between the germline ends. Germline V lookup: CDR1 PRHDT, CDR2 FYEKMQ (reference sequence).

This sequence joins TRBV3-1 (or the pseudogene TRBV3-2) and TRBJ2-7, with 8 bases identical to TRBD2. The CDR3 has 14 residues. In germline, CDR1 is LGHDT, CDR2 YNNKEL (reference sequence). Trimming cost V 1 base and J 3 bases; bases outside gene matches: 2. DNA of the CDR3: TGTGCCAGCAGCCAAGTGAGCGGGAGCTACGAGCAGTACTTC. Protein product: CASSQVSGSYEQYF.

The chain couples TRBV5-1 to TRBJ2-1; weak D call: TRBD1 (5 bases). This CDR3 has 15 amino acids. Germline V gene sequence: CDR1 SGHRS, CDR2 YFSETQ. Trimming took 2 bases from V and 5 from J, leaving 14 bases between them. CDR3: CASSLTARANNEQFF. The CDR3 DNA sequence: TGCGCCAGCAGCTTAACGGCCAGGGCTAACAATGAGCAGTTCTTC.

This clone has just one count. V usage is TRBV5-1 and J usage is TRBJ1-1; D remains unclear. Trimming cost V 3 bases and J 11 bases, with 11 bases left between them. The CDR3 contains 11 residues. Germline V gene lookup returns CDR1 SGHRS and CDR2 YFSETQ. The CDR3 nucleotides are TGCGCCAGCAGCTGGCAGGATCAGGCTTTCTTT. Its translation is CASSWQDQAFF.

V gene TRBV30 combines with J gene TRBJ2-5, with TRBD1 matching over 9 bases. Germline lookup yields CDR1 GTSNPN and CDR2 SVGIG (reference sequence). This CDR3 spans 15 amino acids. With V trimmed by 0 bases and J by 1 base, 3 bases remained unmatched. The CDR3 region is CAWSVGQGLQETQYF. DNA of the CDR3: TGTGCCTGGAGTGTGGGACAGGGACTCCAAGAGACCCAGTACTTC.

This chain connects TRBV7-9 to TRBJ1-4; D is perhaps TRBD1 (5 bases). V was trimmed by 5 bases and J by 0 bases, leaving 22 bases between them. This CDR3 has 19 amino acids. Per the germline V gene, CDR1 is SEHNR and CDR2 is FQNEAQ (reference sequence). The chain's CDR3 is CASSPILGGKETTNEKLFF. The CDR3 DNA is TGTGCCAGCAGCCCGATCCTCGGGGGAAAAGAAACAACTAATGAAAAACTGTTTTTT.

This chain uses TRBV10-3 with TRBJ2-7; 12 bases are a match to TRBD2. The CDR3 length is 15 residues. From germline, CDR1 is ENHRY and CDR2 SYGVKD. With 6 bases clipped from V and 6 bases from J, the junction kept 9 bases outside the gene matches. The CDR3 sequence: CAISTLAGGLGEQYF. For the CDR3, the DNA is TGTGCCATCAGCACTCTAGCGGGAGGGCTAGGCGAGCAGTACTTC.

The chain links TRBV19 to TRBJ2-5; 12 nucleotides align to TRBD1. V was pared by 5 bases and J by 4 bases, with 5 bases of the junction left unmatched. This CDR3 is built from 15 residues. Germline CDR1 reads LNHDA; CDR2 reads SQIVND (reference sequence). CDR3 loop: CASSPGTGGAETQYF. CDR3 in DNA: TGTGCCAGTAGTCCGGGGACAGGGGGCGCAGAGACCCAGTACTTC.

The rearrangement joins TRBV29-1 to TRBJ1-1; no definite D call. Germline V gives CDR1 SQVTM, CDR2 ANQGSEA. Trimming cost V 7 bases and J 2 bases, with 14 bases left between them. This CDR3 is 13 amino acids long. CDR3 sequence (DNA): TGCAGCGCATCGGAGCTTGTAAACACTGAAGCTTTCTTT. Translation: CSASELVNTEAFF.

The genes are TRBV30 and TRBJ2-5; 9 bases fit TRBD2. Germline V gene lookup returns CDR1 GTSNPN and CDR2 SVGIG (reference sequence). The CDR3 covers 14 residues. The V segment lost 5 bases and the J segment 5 bases; nucleotides outside the gene matches: 9. In DNA form, the CDR3 reads TGTGCCTGGGGGAGCGGGGGGTGGCAGGAGACCCAGTACTTC. Encoded protein: CAWGSGGWQETQYF. Using reference TRBV30 and TRBJ2-5 for the parts outside the CDR3, the full variable domain is SQTIHQWPATLVQPVGSPLSLECTVEGTSNPNLYWYRQAAGRGLQLLFYSVGIGQISSEVPQNLSASRPQDRQFILSSKKLLLSDSGFYLCAWGSGGWQETQYFGPGTRLLVL.

Only one count was recorded for this clone. V and J are TRBV10-3 and TRBJ2-7; 9 bases line up with TRBD1. Germline loops: CDR1 ENHRY, CDR2 SYGVKD. The CDR3 runs 12 residues. The V segment lost 3 bases and the J segment 12 bases; nucleotides outside the gene matches: 6. The CDR3 protein is CAISDAQGAAYF. For the CDR3, the DNA is TGTGCCATCAGTGACGCACAGGGGGCGGCGTACTTC.

The chain recombines TRBV25-1 with TRBJ1-2; D not certain. The ends were cut back, 3 bases at V and 4 bases at J, with 6 bases in the middle. There are 12 residues in the CDR3. Germline CDR1 and CDR2: MGHDK and SYGVNS. The CDR3 sequence: CASSDRSYGYTF. The CDR3 nucleotides read TGTGCCAGCAGTGACCGGAGCTATGGCTACACCTTC.

The CDR3 coding sequence is TGTGCCAGCAGTTCAACCCCGGGACAGTTTCAGCCCCAGCATTTT. This gives the protein CASSSTPGQFQPQHF. The V gene is TRBV27, the J gene TRBJ1-5, with 7 nucleotides matching TRBD1. Per germline, CDR1 MNHEY and CDR2 SMNVEV (reference sequence). This CDR3 is 15 amino acids long. The ends lost 4 bases at V and 6 bases at J; junction bases unmatched: 9.

The DNA for the CDR3 is TGTGCCAGCAGCACCCCCGGGACAGCCTACGAGCAGTACTTC. Protein sequence: CASSTPGTAYEQYF. The gene calls are TRBV28 and TRBJ2-7, with 7 bases matching TRBD1. There are 14 residues in the CDR3. V lost 6 bases, J lost 2 bases, and 7 bases stayed unmatched. CDR1 is MDHEN and CDR2 is SYDVKM in the germline V gene.

V is TRBV5-5 and J is TRBJ1-4; D uncertain. Germline loops: CDR1 SGHKS, CDR2 YYEKEE (reference sequence). The CDR3 consists of 14 residues. Trimming left V 0 bases short and J 4 bases short, with 7 bases between. For the CDR3, the DNA is TGTGCCAGCAGCTTGGACGGGAATAATGAAAAACTGTTTTTT. This codes for CASSLDGNNEKLFF.

This clone showed up just a few times. The chain has TRBV28 and TRBJ1-4; D gene uncertain. The CDR3 consists of 15 residues. The germline V gene encodes CDR1 MDHEN and CDR2 SYDVKM. The V and J ends lost 5 bases and 6 bases respectively, with 16 bases between them. The CDR3 loop is CASSPSGYLDEKLFF. The CDR3 nucleotides read TGTGCCAGCAGTCCCTCAGGATACCTCGATGAAAAACTGTTTTTT.

The chain has TRBV7-2 and TRBJ2-2, with TRBD2 as a possible D gene (6 bases). CDR1 is SGHTA, CDR2 FQGNSA, per germline. V lost 3 bases to trimming and J lost 6 bases, with 14 bases between them. The CDR3 is 15 amino acids. The CDR3 nucleotides read TGTGCCAGCAGCTTGATCAGGGAGGTGGCCGGGGAGCTGTTTTTT. Its protein product is CASSLIREVAGELFF.

The chain recombines TRBV18 with TRBJ2-2; 8 positions match TRBD2. This CDR3 has 18 amino acids. CDR1 is KGHSH and CDR2 is LQKENI in the germline V gene. V was pared by 1 base and J by 0 bases, with 7 bases of the junction left unmatched. CDR3 bases: TGTGCCAGCTCACCACGCCCACTAGCGGCCTCGAACACCGGGGAGCTGTTTTTT. Protein: CASSPRPLAASNTGELFF.

The chain joins TRBV19 to TRBJ1-1; 10 bases align to TRBD1. The ends lost 6 bases at V and 6 bases at J; junction bases unmatched: 13. This CDR3 has 16 amino acids. Per germline, CDR1 LNHDA and CDR2 SQIVND (reference sequence). CDR3 nucleotide sequence: TGTGCCAGTAGAGGGGGGGCCGGGACAGGGGACCCTGAAGCTTTCTTT. Translating gives CASRGGAGTGDPEAFF. The full variable domain, its missing parts supplied by reference TRBV19 and TRBJ1-1, is DGGITQSPKYLFRKEGQNVTLSCEQNLNHDAMYWYRQDPGQGLRLIYYSQIVNDFQKGDIAEGYSVSREKKESFPLTVTSAQKNPTAFYLCASRGGAGTGDPEAFFGQGTRLTVV.

The chain combines TRBV7-8 with TRBJ1-2, with TRBD1 as a possible D gene (6 bases). The CDR3 is made up of 13 amino acids. Germline V CDR1 and CDR2: SGHVS, FQNEAQ. Trimming cost V 4 bases and J 6 bases, with 12 bases left between them. The CDR3 nucleotides read TGTGCCAGCAGCTCCGGGACAAATAATGGCTACACCTTC. Protein product: CASSSGTNNGYTF.

J is TRBJ2-1 and V is TRBV3-1 (or the pseudogene TRBV3-2), with 8 nucleotides matching TRBD2. This CDR3 is 16 amino acids long. CDR1 and CDR2 from the germline V gene are LGHDT and YNNKEL (reference sequence). V was pared by 2 bases and J by 6 bases, with 9 bases of the junction left unmatched. The CDR3 reads CASSQSAGGAINEQFF. The CDR3 coding sequence is TGTGCCAGCAGCCAATCCGCCGGGGGGGCCATCAATGAGCAGTTCTTC.

The chain combines TRBV18 with TRBJ2-5, with unresolved D. V was pared by 5 bases and J by 5 bases, with 12 bases between. The CDR3 sequence is 13 residues long. Germline lookup yields CDR1 KGHSH and CDR2 LQKENI. In nucleotides, the CDR3 is TGTGCCAGCTCAGCCAGGAATGGGGAGACCCAGTACTTC. Protein product: CASSARNGETQYF. The entire variable domain, with the rest obtained from reference TRBV18 and TRBJ2-5, is as follows: NAGVMQNPRHLVRRRGQEARLRCSPMKGHSHVYWYRQLPEEGLKFMVYLQKENIIDESGMPKERFSAEFPKEGPSILRIQQVVRGDSAAYFCASSARNGETQYFGPGTRLLVL.

The CDR3 loop is CASMRQFNQPQHF. The CDR3 bases are TGTGCCAGCATGAGGCAGTTCAATCAGCCCCAGCATTTT. V and J are TRBV28 and TRBJ1-5; no reliable D call. The V end lost 7 bases, the J end lost 3 bases, and 10 bases lay between the germline ends. Looked up from germline, CDR1 is MDHEN and CDR2 is SYDVKM. CDR3 length: 13 residues.

In this sample, this clone turned up once. J is TRBJ1-4 and V is TRBV5-1; 7 nucleotides line up with TRBD1. The CDR3 contains 14 residues. After removal of 4 bases from V and 5 bases from J, the junction contained 5 bases not matched to a gene. Germline values: CDR1 SGHRS, CDR2 YFSETQ. For the CDR3, the DNA is TGCGCCAGCAGCCGGACAGGAAGGAATGAAAAACTGTTTTTT. It codes for CASSRTGRNEKLFF.